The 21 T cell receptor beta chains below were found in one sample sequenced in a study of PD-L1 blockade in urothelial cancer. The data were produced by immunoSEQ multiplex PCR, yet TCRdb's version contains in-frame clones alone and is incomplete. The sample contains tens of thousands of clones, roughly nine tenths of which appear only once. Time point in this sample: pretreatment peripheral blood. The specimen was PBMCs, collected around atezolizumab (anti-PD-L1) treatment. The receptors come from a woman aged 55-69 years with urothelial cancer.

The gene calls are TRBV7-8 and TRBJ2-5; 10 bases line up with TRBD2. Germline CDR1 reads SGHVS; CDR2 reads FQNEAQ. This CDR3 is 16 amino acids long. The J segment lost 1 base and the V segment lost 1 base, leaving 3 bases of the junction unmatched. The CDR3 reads CASSLVLAGVQETQYF. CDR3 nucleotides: TGTGCCAGCAGCTTAGTCCTAGCGGGGGTCCAAGAGACCCAGTACTTC.

CDR3 region: CASSETRGGEDEQFF. In DNA, the CDR3 is TGTGCCAGCAGTGAAACGAGAGGGGGGGAGGATGAGCAGTTCTTC. The V call is TRBV6-1, the J call TRBJ2-1; tentative D call: TRBD2 (7 bases). The V gene's germline CDR1 is MNHNS and CDR2 SASEGT. The ends were cut back, 2 bases at V and 8 bases at J, with 16 bases in the middle. The CDR3 extends over 15 amino acids.

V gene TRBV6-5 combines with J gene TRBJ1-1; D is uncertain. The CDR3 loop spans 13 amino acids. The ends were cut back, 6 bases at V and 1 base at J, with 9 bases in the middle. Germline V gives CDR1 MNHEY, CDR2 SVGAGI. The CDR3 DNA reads TGTGCCAGCAGCCGGGGAGAGAACACTGAAGCTTTCTTT. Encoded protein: CASSRGENTEAFF.

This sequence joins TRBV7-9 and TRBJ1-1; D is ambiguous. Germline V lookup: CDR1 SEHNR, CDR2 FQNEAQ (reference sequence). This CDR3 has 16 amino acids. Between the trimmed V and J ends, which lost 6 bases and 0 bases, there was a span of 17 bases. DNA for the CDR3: TGTGCCAGCAGTTCAGGACGGGATAGATTGAACACTGAAGCTTTCTTT. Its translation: CASSSGRDRLNTEAFF.

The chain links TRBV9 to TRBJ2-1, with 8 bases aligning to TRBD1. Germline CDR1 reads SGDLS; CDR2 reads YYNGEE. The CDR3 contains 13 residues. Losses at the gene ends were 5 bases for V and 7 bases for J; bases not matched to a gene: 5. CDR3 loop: CASRETGGNEQFF. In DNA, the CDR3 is TGTGCCAGCAGAGAAACAGGGGGAAATGAGCAGTTCTTC.

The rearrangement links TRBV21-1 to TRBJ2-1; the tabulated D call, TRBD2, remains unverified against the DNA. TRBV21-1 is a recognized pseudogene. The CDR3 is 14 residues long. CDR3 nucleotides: TGTGCCAGCAGCAAGGCGGGGGCGGGGAATGAGCAGTTCTTC. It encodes CASSKAGAGNEQFF.

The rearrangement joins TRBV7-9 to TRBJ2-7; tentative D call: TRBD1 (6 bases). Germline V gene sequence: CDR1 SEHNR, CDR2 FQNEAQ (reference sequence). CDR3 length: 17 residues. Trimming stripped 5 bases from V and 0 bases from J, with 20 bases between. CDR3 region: CASSVRPTGYFSYEQYF. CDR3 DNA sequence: TGTGCCAGCAGCGTACGCCCGACAGGATATTTCTCCTACGAGCAGTACTTC.

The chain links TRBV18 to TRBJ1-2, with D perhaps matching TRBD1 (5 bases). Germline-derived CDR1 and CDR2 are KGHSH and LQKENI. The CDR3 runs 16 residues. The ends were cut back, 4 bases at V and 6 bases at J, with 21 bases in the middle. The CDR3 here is CASSRGPGRIIDGYTF. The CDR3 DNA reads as TGTGCCAGCTCACGAGGCCCAGGGAGGATTATCGATGGCTACACCTTC.

The CDR3 reads CASSRPGLARETQYF. Written as DNA, the CDR3 is TGTGCCAGCAGCAGACCGGGACTAGCTCGAGAGACCCAGTACTTC. The chain is built from TRBV27 and TRBJ2-5; 9 bases agree with TRBD2. The CDR3 consists of 15 residues. V was clipped by 6 bases and J by 4 bases; unmatched bases: 9. Germline-derived CDR1 and CDR2 are MNHEY and SMNVEV (reference sequence).

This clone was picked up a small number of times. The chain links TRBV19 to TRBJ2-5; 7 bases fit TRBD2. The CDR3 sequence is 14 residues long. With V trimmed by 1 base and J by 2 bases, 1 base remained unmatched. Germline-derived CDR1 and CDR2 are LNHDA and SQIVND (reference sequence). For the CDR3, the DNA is TGTGCCAGTAGTATAGGGCGGGGGCAAGAGACCCAGTACTTC. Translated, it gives CASSIGRGQETQYF.

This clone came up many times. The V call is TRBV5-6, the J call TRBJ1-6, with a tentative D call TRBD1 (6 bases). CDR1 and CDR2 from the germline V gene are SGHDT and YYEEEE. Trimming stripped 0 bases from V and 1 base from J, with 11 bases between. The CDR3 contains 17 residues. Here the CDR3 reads CASSLVGGASYNSPLHF. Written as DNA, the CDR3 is TGTGCCAGCAGCTTGGTTGGGGGGGCTTCCTATAATTCACCCCTCCACTTT.

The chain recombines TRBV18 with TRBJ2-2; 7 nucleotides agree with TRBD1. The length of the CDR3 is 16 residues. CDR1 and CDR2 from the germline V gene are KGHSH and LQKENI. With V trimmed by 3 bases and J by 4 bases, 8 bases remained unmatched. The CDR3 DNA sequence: TGTGCCAGCTCACCGCGAATGCAGGGGGTCACCGGGGAGCTGTTTTTT. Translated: CASSPRMQGVTGELFF.

This CDR3 reads CASSEVQVYNQPQHF. As DNA, the CDR3 is TGTGCCAGCAGTGAAGTACAGGTTTACAATCAGCCCCAGCATTTT. The chain links TRBV6-1 to TRBJ1-5; possible D gene TRBD1, 5 bases. The CDR3 has 15 amino acids. Trimming pared 1 base from V and 3 bases from J, leaving 10 bases between. Germline V CDR1 and CDR2: MNHNS, SASEGT.

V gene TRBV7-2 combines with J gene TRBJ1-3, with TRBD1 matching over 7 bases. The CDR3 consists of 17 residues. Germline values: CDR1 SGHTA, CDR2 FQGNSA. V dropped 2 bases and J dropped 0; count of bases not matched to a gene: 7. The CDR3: CASSLWQGGHSGNTIYF. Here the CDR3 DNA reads TGTGCCAGCAGCTTATGGCAGGGGGGCCACTCTGGAAACACCATATATTTT.

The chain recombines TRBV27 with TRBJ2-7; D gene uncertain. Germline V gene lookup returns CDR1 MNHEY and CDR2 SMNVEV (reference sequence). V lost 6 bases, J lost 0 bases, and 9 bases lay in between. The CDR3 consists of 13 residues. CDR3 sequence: CASSLTDSYEQYF. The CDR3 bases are TGTGCCAGCAGCCTCACTGACTCCTACGAGCAGTACTTC.

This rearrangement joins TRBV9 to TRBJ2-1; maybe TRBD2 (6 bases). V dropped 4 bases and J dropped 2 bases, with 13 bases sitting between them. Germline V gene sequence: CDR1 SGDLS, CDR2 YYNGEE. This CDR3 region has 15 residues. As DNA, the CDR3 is TGTGCCAGCAGCCCCCGACTAGTACCCTACAATGAGCAGTTCTTC. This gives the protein CASSPRLVPYNEQFF.

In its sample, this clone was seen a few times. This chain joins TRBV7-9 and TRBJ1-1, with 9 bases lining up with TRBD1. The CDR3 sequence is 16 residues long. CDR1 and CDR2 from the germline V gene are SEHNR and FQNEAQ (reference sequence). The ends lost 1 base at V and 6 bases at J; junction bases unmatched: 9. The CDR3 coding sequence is TGTGCCAGCAGCTTAGGGGAGGGACAGGGAAGGGCTGAAGCTTTCTTT. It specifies CASSLGEGQGRAEAFF.

CDR3 nucleotides: TGCGCCAGCAGCAAGACAGGACAGTTCGAAAACACCATATATTTT. Translating gives CASSKTGQFENTIYF. This sequence joins TRBV5-1 and TRBJ1-3; a weak D match, TRBD1 (6 bases). V lost 4 bases and J lost 6, with 17 bases in between. This CDR3 spans 15 amino acids. CDR1 and CDR2 from the germline V gene are SGHRS and YFSETQ.

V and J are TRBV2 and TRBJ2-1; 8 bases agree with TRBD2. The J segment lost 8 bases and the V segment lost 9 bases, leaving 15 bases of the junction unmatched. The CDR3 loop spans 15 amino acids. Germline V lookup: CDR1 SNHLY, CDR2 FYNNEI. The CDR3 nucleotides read TGTGCCAGTCGGAGCCAAGGACTAGCATACGATGAGCAGTTCTTC. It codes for CASRSQGLAYDEQFF.

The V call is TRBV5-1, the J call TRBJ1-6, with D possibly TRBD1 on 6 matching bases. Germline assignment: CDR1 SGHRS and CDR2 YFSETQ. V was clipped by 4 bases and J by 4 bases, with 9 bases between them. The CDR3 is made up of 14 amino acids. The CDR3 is CASSTGQYNSPLHF. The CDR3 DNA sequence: TGCGCCAGCAGCACCGGACAGTATAATTCACCCCTCCACTTT.

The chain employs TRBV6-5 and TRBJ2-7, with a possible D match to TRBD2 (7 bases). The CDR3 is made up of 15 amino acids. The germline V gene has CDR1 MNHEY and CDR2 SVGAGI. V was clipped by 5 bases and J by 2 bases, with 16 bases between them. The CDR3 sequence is CASSSSGGLAYEQYF. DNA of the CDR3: TGTGCCAGCAGTAGTTCGGGGGGCCTAGCCTACGAGCAGTACTTC.